This TCR beta chain was sequenced in a study of HIV-infected children after antiretroviral therapy interruption. This clonotype was counted at least ten times. Unique molecular identifiers were included in an RNA-based 3' RACE TCR library. TCRdb used MiXCR to reprocess the 3' RACE reads, holding one entry per CDR3 protein. There are tens of thousands of distinct CDR3 sequences in the sample; 4.3% occur only once, and roughly 0.7% lies in the top ten. The treatment denotes: PENTA 11 planned treatment interruption arm or continuous ART arm. The CDR3 covers 17 residues. CDR1 LGHDT and CDR2 YNNKEL come from the germline V gene (reference sequence). Trimming removed 1 base from V and 1 base from J, with 11 bases in between.

The input for sequencing was CD45RA+ CD4+ T cells from PBMCs, pooled from several time points, taken from a donor given antiretroviral therapy, either interrupted or continuous. Specified subset: naive CD4+ CD45RA+ CD45RO- T cells. This chain links TRBV3-1 with TRBJ2-6, with D unresolved. This receptor was taken from a pool of human donors with HIV. CDR3 DNA sequence: TGTGCCAGCAGCCAAGGGACCGCCCTGTCTGGGGCCAACGTCCTGACTTTC. Translation gives CASSQGTALSGANVLTF.